The entry that follows covers one TCR beta chain sequence. Its antigen is not identified. Documented time point: peripheral blood 6 weeks after treatment start. This entry belongs to a study of PD-L1 blockade in urothelial cancer. Turning to the study itself: Male sex and bladder-origin urothelial cancer were recorded for twenty-five of 29 patients. At 6 weeks and at 3 weeks (second dose) after treatment start, blood was analyzed. Study-wide points: A below-median TCR clonality in blood before treatment predicted better survival.

Per germline, CDR1 GTSNPN and CDR2 SVGIG (reference sequence). This CDR3 contains 16 residues. Trimming took 2 bases from V and 7 from J; bases not matched to a gene: 12. TCRdb's copy holds only in-frame clones and misses some; the assay was immunoSEQ multiplex PCR. Among about 110,000 clones listed, under 95% were seen once. Sequences were derived from PBMCs, sampled around atezolizumab (anti-PD-L1) treatment. The sequence was obtained from a man between 60 and 70 years old with urothelial cancer. The chain joins TRBV30 to TRBJ1-5, with TRBD1 matching 9 bases. The CDR3 here is CAWSYRGLLGGQPQHF. In nucleotides, the CDR3 is TGTGCCTGGAGTTACAGGGGGCTTTTAGGAGGACAGCCCCAGCATTTT.